This T cell receptor (beta chain) stems from a study of vaccination and CD4 T cells after COVID-19. The treatment: roughly 11-day PBMC culture with coronavirus spike peptide pools or control peptides (ViraFEST assay). Per well, 2 million to 2.5 million PBMCs were cultured in the presence of 9 to 10 IU/ml IL-2 and 9 to 10 ug/ml peptide pools. At the Johns Hopkins FTIC core, DNA taken from cultured CD4+ T cells was sequenced by way of the Oncomine TCR Beta short-read assay. TCRdb called the PCR reads again in MiXCR, with one record for every CDR3 protein. Counted here are roughly 7,600 distinct CDR3 sequences, 20% to 25% occurring once; the ten biggest clones make up under 25%. Germline V gene sequence: CDR1 SEHNR, CDR2 FQNEAQ (reference sequence). The CDR3 is 15 residues long. V shed 1 base and J 2 bases; nucleotides not matched to a gene: 5. By share of the sample, this clonotype is medium-sized. Antigen specificity is unknown.

The chain has TRBV7-9 and TRBJ2-7; 7 bases are shared with TRBD2. The source was CD4+ T cells from blood, cultured in vitro, collected after SARS-CoV-2 vaccination. The receptor was derived from a human donor who had recovered from COVID-19. CDR3 sequence: CASSLVVGGAYEQYF. The CDR3 DNA sequence: TGTGCCAGCAGCTTAGTGGTGGGGGGGGCCTACGAGCAGTACTTC.